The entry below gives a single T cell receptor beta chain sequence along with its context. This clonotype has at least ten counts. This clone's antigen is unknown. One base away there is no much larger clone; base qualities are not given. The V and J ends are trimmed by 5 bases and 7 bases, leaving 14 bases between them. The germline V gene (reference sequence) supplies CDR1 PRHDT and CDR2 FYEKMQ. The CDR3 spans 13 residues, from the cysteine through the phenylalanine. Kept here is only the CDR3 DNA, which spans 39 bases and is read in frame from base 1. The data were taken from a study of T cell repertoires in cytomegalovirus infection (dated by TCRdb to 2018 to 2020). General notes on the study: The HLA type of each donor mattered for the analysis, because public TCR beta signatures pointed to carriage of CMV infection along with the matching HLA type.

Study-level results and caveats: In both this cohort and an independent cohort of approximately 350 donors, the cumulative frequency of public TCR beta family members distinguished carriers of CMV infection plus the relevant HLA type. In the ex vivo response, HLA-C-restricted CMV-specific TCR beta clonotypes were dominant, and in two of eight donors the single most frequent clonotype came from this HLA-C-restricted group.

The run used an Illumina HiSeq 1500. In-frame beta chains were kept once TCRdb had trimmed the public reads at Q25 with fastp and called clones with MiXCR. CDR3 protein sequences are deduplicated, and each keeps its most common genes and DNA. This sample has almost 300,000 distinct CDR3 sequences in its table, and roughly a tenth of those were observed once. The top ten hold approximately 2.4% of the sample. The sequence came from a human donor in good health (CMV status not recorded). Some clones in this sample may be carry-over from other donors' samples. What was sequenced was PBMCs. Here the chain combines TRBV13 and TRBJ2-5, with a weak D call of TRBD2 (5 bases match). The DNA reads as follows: TGTGCCAGCAGCCCAGACGGAGGTGCGACCCAGTACTTC. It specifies CASSPDGGATQYF.